The TCR beta chain described here comes from a study of blood T cell repertoires in COVID-19. The wider study: Acute-phase and convalescent COVID-19 samples originated in the United States, Italy and Spain. Nucleic acid was either cDNA or gDNA, and it came from T cells, B-cell-depleted T cells, or PBMCs.

Trimming stripped 2 bases from V and 7 bases from J, with 12 bases between. Germline V gene lookup returns CDR1 MDHEN and CDR2 SYDVKM. The CDR3 is 15 amino acids. In the authors' methods: Amplified reference gene primers provided the basis for estimating nucleated cell counts. Repertoires were generated with immunoSEQ multiplex PCR, while TCRdb's copy carries only in-frame clones and drops some. V, J and clone size reflect that table, while D and trimming were determined from the DNA. The sample consists of fewer than 95,000 clones, just over 85% of them appearing once. The V and J genes are TRBV28 and TRBJ1-6; no reliable D call. Sample: peripheral blood. This clonotype was obtained from a man aged 45-65 years with active or convalescent COVID-19. As DNA, the CDR3 is TGTGCCAGCAGTTTAAGGTCAATGGGCAATTCACCCCTCCACTTT. It yields the protein CASSLRSMGNSPLHF. Filled out from reference TRBV28 and TRBJ1-6, the complete variable domain reads DVKVTQSSRYLVKRTGEKVFLECVQDMDHENMFWYRQDPGLGLRLIYFSYDVKMKEKGDIPEGYSVSREKKERFSLILESASTNQTSMYLCASSLRSMGNSPLHFGNGTRLTVT.